These 8 T cell receptor beta chains were all obtained from the same sample, sequenced in a study of Ad26.COV2.S vaccination and SARS-CoV-2 variants. Sequencing used immunoSEQ multiplex PCR; TCRdb keeps in-frame clones, though not all of them. The sample yields over 300,000 clones, about four fifths seen once. Sample treatment: some 20 received Ad26.COV2.S at low or high dose, single or two shots; about 5 received placebo; per-sample allocation not given. Vaccine and placebo recipients were sampled on day 63 after the first injection. The sequencing here drew on peripheral blood, taken in a trial of Ad26.COV2.S vaccine versus placebo. The receptor source for this set is a person between 18 and 65 years old who received the Ad26.COV2.S COVID-19 vaccine or a placebo.

J is TRBJ2-7 and V is TRBV7-8; 11 nucleotides agree with TRBD2. Germline CDR1 is SGHVS and CDR2 is FQNEAQ. The length of the CDR3 is 18 residues. V shed 5 bases, J shed 6 bases, and the junction held 18 bases outside the gene matches. The CDR3 DNA follows: TGTGCCAGCAGCCAACGACTAGCGGGGAACCCGGCAGGCGGCGAGCAGTACTTC. The encoded protein is CASSQRLAGNPAGGEQYF.

V and J are TRBV19 and TRBJ2-7, with D unresolved. Germline V lookup: CDR1 LNHDA, CDR2 SQIVND (reference sequence). With 1 base removed from V and 2 bases from J, the gap between germline ends came to 3 bases. The CDR3 runs 12 residues. This chain's CDR3 is CASSIVPYEQYF. The CDR3 DNA reads TGTGCCAGTAGTATAGTCCCCTACGAGCAGTACTTC.

In this sample, this clone turned up a few times. The V gene is TRBV29-1, the J gene TRBJ2-1; D gene ambiguous. Between the trimmed V and J ends, which lost 4 bases and 3 bases, there was a span of 7 bases. The CDR3 runs 12 residues. Germline lookup yields CDR1 SQVTM and CDR2 ANQGSEA. In nucleotides, the CDR3 is TGCAGCGTTGGTGTCCTCTACAATGAGCAGTTCTTC. Translation gives CSVGVLYNEQFF.

This chain joins TRBV7-9 and TRBJ1-1; 7 bases line up with TRBD1. Germline-derived CDR1 and CDR2 are SEHNR and FQNEAQ (reference sequence). V lost 6 bases to trimming and J lost 3 bases; unmatched junction nucleotides: 4. The CDR3 covers 13 residues. The CDR3 bases are TGTGCCAGCAGTTTCGACAGGGACACTGAAGCTTTCTTT. This codes for CASSFDRDTEAFF.

The gene calls are TRBV5-1 and TRBJ1-2; TRBD1 aligns across 7 bases. V trimming: 2 bases; J trimming: 5 bases; junction bases outside the gene matches: 6. The CDR3 runs 14 residues. Germline V lookup: CDR1 SGHRS, CDR2 YFSETQ. CDR3 nucleotides: TGCGCCAGCAGCTTAGACGGGACAGTATATGGCTACACCTTC. This translates into CASSLDGTVYGYTF.

This chain links TRBV28 with TRBJ1-5; D is ambiguous. V lost 7 bases and J 0 bases, leaving 4 bases between the germline ends. The germline V gene encodes CDR1 MDHEN and CDR2 SYDVKM. The CDR3 is 12 amino acids. This CDR3 is CASTLSNQPQHF. CDR3 DNA: TGTGCCAGCACTCTTAGCAATCAGCCCCAGCATTTT.

The chain has TRBV7-9 and TRBJ1-4, with D possibly matching TRBD1 (5 bases). The CDR3 is made up of 15 amino acids. Trimming took off 5 bases at V and 8 bases at J, with 18 bases between the two ends. CDR1 and CDR2 from the germline V gene are SEHNR and FQNEAQ (reference sequence). The CDR3 protein is CASSRPGTGREKLFF. CDR3 DNA: TGTGCCAGCAGCCGACCCGGGACCGGGAGGGAAAAACTGTTTTTT. Together with reference TRBV7-9 and TRBJ1-4, the CDR3 gives the full variable domain: DTGVSQNPRHKITKRGQNVTFRCDPISEHNRLYWYRQTLGQGPEFLTYFQNEAQLEKSRLLSDRFSAERPKGSFSTLEIQRTEQGDSAMYLCASSRPGTGREKLFFGSGTQLSVL.

The chain employs TRBV5-6 and TRBJ2-1, with D uncertain. Germline V gene lookup returns CDR1 SGHDT and CDR2 YYEEEE. CDR3 length: 13 residues. V was pared by 6 bases and J by 6 bases, with 13 bases between. This CDR3 is CASTRSGFNEQFF. DNA for the CDR3: TGTGCCAGCACCCGTTCTGGGTTCAATGAGCAGTTCTTC.